The rows below give T cell receptor beta chains drawn from one sample of a study of T-cell memory formation after mild COVID-19. MiXCR, run by TCRdb on the 5' RACE reads, gives a single entry per CDR3 protein. The sample consists of 250,000 to 300,000 distinct CDR3 sequences, roughly 16% of them appearing once. The sample consisted of PBMCs or a T cell subset sorted from them (not recorded which). These receptors were taken from a man between 18 and 29 years old who had mild COVID-19 (a few samples of this study predate the infection). Cell type and time point are not known. The CDR3 runs from the conserved cysteine through the conserved F or W. The D gene is left open where the match is weak. Clone sizes are given selectively: once, few, many, or a class where the clone is expanded.

V gene	D gene	J gene	clone size	CDR3 DNA	CDR3 protein
TRBV7-2	TRBD2	TRBJ2-3	many	TGTGCCAGCAGCAACGGGGGGGCGTCGGGAGATACGCAGTATTTT	CASSNGGASGDTQYF
TRBV7-3	TRBD2	TRBJ2-3	-	TGTGCCAGCGGGACCAGCGGGGGCACAGATACGCAGTATTTT	CASGTSGGTDTQYF
TRBV5-1	TRBD1	TRBJ1-2	few	TGCGCCAGCAGCCCGCCCGGACAGGCCTATGGCTACACCTTC	CASSPPGQAYGYTF
TRBV20-1	-	TRBJ1-5	few	TGCAGTGCCGGACGGGGGGGCAATCAGCCCCAGCATTTT	CSAGRGGNQPQHF
TRBV11-2	-	TRBJ1-5	few	TGTGCCAGCAGCTTAGATCCGGGTAGAAGTCAGCCCCAGCATTTT	CASSLDPGRSQPQHF
TRBV5-1	-	TRBJ2-2	many	TGCGCCAGCATGGTGGCGACGAACACCGGGGAGCTGTTTTTT	CASMVATNTGELFF
TRBV10-3	-	TRBJ1-2	-	TGTGCCATCAGCCGAGTGGCAGACTATGGCTACACCTTC	CAISRVADYGYTF
TRBV12-3/TRBV12-4	TRBD2	TRBJ2-3	-	TGTGCCAGCACCGGACTAGCGGACACAGATACGCAGTATTTT	CASTGLADTDTQYF
TRBV20-1	-	TRBJ2-3	many	TGCAGTGCTAGTGATCTAGTCACAGATACGCAGTATTTT	CSASDLVTDTQYF
TRBV7-8	-	TRBJ2-1	few	TGTGCCAGCAGCTTAGAAATAACTGAGCAGTTCTTC	CASSLEITEQFF
TRBV6-4	-	TRBJ1-5	-	TGTGCCAGCAGTGAAGGCGGCCTGACGCCCCAGCATTTT	CASSEGGLTPQHF
TRBV6-2/TRBV6-3	-	TRBJ2-2	-	TGTGCCAGCAGTAACTACAGGGCCGGGGAGCTGTTTTTT	CASSNYRAGELFF
TRBV2	TRBD2	TRBJ2-7	-	TGTGCCAGCAGGCTGACTAGCGGGGACCATCAGTACTTC	CASRLTSGDHQYF
TRBV9	-	TRBJ2-3	-	TGTGCCAGCAGCGTATCGGAGGGCACTAGCACAGATACGCAGTATTTT	CASSVSEGTSTDTQYF
TRBV6-2/TRBV6-3	-	TRBJ2-7	-	TGTGCCAGCAGGTTGGACAGCTACGAGCAGTACTTC	CASRLDSYEQYF
TRBV20-1	-	TRBJ2-3	few	TGCAGTGCTAGAGATTCAGGCGGGAGCACAGATACGCAGTATTTT	CSARDSGGSTDTQYF
TRBV27	-	TRBJ1-3	-	TGTGCCAGCAGTTTGACGGCCTCCCCGGGGGGAAACACCATATATTTT	CASSLTASPGGNTIYF
TRBV29-1	TRBD1	TRBJ1-5	-	TGCAGCGTCAGGAATCAGACAGGGAATCAGCCCCAGCATTTT	CSVRNQTGNQPQHF
TRBV11-2	-	TRBJ1-4	few	TGTGCCAGCAGCCTATGGACAGAACTTAATGAAAAACTGTTTTTT	CASSLWTELNEKLFF
TRBV6-6	-	TRBJ1-2	-	TGTGCCAGCAGTCCTCATTTCGGGGACGACTATGGCTACACCTTC	CASSPHFGDDYGYTF
TRBV19	-	TRBJ1-1	-	TGTGCCAGTAGTACAACAGGAATTGTGACTGAAGCTTTCTTT	CASSTTGIVTEAFF
TRBV27	-	TRBJ1-6	few	TGTGCCAGCAGCCCTGTGGTCGGCGTCTATAATTCACCCCTCCACTTT	CASSPVVGVYNSPLHF
TRBV5-1	-	TRBJ1-2	-	TGCGCCAGCAGCTTGGCGTTGCCTCCGCAGGGCTACACCTTC	CASSLALPPQGYTF
TRBV20-1	-	TRBJ1-2	-	TGCAGTGCTAGAGATGGTGGGGGTCTAAGTGGCTACACCTTC	CSARDGGGLSGYTF
TRBV6-5	TRBD1	TRBJ2-4	-	TGTGCCAGCAGTTACTCGACAGGGAGAGCCAAAAACATTCAGTACTTC	CASSYSTGRAKNIQYF
TRBV9	TRBD1	TRBJ1-6	-	TGTGCCAGCAGCTTCCGGACAGGGTGGGATTCACCCCTCCACTTT	CASSFRTGWDSPLHF
TRBV6-2/TRBV6-3	TRBD2	TRBJ2-3	few	TGTGCCAGCAGTCTCCGGGGTAGGCTAAGCGGGGGGCCTAAGGATACGCAGTATTTT	CASSLRGRLSGGPKDTQYF
TRBV29-1	-	TRBJ2-1	few	TGCAGCGCCGAGCTGGGGGTACACAATGAGCAGTTCTTC	CSAELGVHNEQFF